This is a list of T cell receptor beta chains from one sample in a study of shared clonotypes between healthy human individuals. Produced via immunoSEQ multiplex PCR; TCRdb's table is partial and in-frame only. This table has roughly 500,000 clones, roughly 77% appearing once. The material sequenced was PBMCs. Receptors were obtained from a woman between 40 and 55 years old in good health. Some clones in this sample may be carry-over from other donors' samples. Each CDR3 is given with its conserved first and last residue. Fields, in order: V gene, clone size, D gene, J gene, CDR3 DNA, CDR3 protein. D genes are given only for firm matches. Clone size is given for some rows only: seen once, a few or many times, or a class if the clone is expanded.

>TRBV5-1|few|-|TRBJ2-7
TGCGCCAGCAGCTTGGCTACCGAACCCTACGAGCAGTACTTC
CASSLATEPYEQYF
>TRBV6-5|-|-|TRBJ1-1
TGTGCCAGCAGCATAAAAGGTGAATTGGAAGCTTTCTTT
CASSIKGELEAFF
>TRBV14|-|-|TRBJ2-1
TGTGCCAGCAGCCAAGGAGCGAGCTACAATGAGCAGTTCTTC
CASSQGASYNEQFF
>TRBV5-1|-|-|TRBJ2-3
TGCGCCAGCAGGGAGGGGACTAGCACAGATACGCAGTATTTT
CASREGTSTDTQYF
>TRBV7-2|-|TRBD1|TRBJ1-2
TGTGCCAGCAGCATGAACAGGGGGCTGAACTATGGCTACACCTTC
CASSMNRGLNYGYTF
>TRBV7-9|few|-|TRBJ2-2
TGTGCCAGCAGCTTGAAAAGAAACACCGGGGAGCTGTTTTTT
CASSLKRNTGELFF
>TRBV13|-|-|TRBJ1-2
TGTGCCAGCAGCTTAGCCCCGGTTCTAAACTATGGCTACACCTTC
CASSLAPVLNYGYTF
>TRBV19|-|-|TRBJ1-5
TGTGCCAGTAGTATAGTAGGAGTGATTAGCAATCAGCCCCAGCATTTT
CASSIVGVISNQPQHF
>TRBV30|-|TRBD1|TRBJ1-1
TGTGCCTGGAGTGCGCCGCCAGGGGGCGAAACTGAAGCTTTCTTT
CAWSAPPGGETEAFF
>TRBV4-2|-|-|TRBJ1-1
TGTGCCAGCAGCCGTACAGGGAGCACTGAAGCTTTCTTT
CASSRTGSTEAFF
>TRBV28|-|-|TRBJ2-7
TGTGCCAGCAGGACAGATTTAACCACCGAGCAGTACTTC
CASRTDLTTEQYF
>TRBV10-2|-|TRBD1|TRBJ1-5
TGCGCCAGCAGTAGAACAGGGGGCAATCAGCCCCAGCATTTT
CASSRTGGNQPQHF
>TRBV27|-|TRBD1|TRBJ2-2
TGTGCCAGCAGTTTGGCCGGGACAGGGTACACCGGGGAGCTGTTTTTT
CASSLAGTGYTGELFF
>TRBV16|-|-|TRBJ2-1
TGTGCCAGCAGCCCCAGCATGAGCTATGAGCAGTTCTTC
CASSPSMSYEQFF
>TRBV6-5|few|-|TRBJ1-6
TGTGCCAGCAGGACTTCAGGGAATTCACCCCTCCACTTT
CASRTSGNSPLHF
>TRBV25-1|-|-|TRBJ1-1
TGTGCCAGCAGTGATGGCTACACTGAAGCTTTCTTT
CASSDGYTEAFF
>TRBV5-4|once|-|TRBJ2-2
TGTGCCAGCAGACCCGGGACAAACACCGGGGAGCTGTTTTTT
CASRPGTNTGELFF
>TRBV10-3|-|-|TRBJ1-1
TGTGCCATCAGTGAGGCGGGGTCTCGAGAAGCTTTCTTT
CAISEAGSREAFF
>TRBV5-4|-|TRBD1|TRBJ2-2
TGTGCCAGCAGCCCCTACCAGGGGGCGCCTGGGGAGCTGTTTTTT
CASSPYQGAPGELFF
>TRBV2|-|TRBD1|TRBJ1-1
TGTGCCACAACAGGGGTGAACACTGAAGCTTTCTTT
CATTGVNTEAFF
>TRBV10-2|-|-|TRBJ1-1
TGCGCCAGCAGTGAGGCAGGGATTGACACTGAAGCTTTCTTT
CASSEAGIDTEAFF
>TRBV19|-|TRBD2|TRBJ2-7
TGTGCCAGTAGTATAGCTAGCGGGAGATCCTACGAGCAGTACTTC
CASSIASGRSYEQYF
>TRBV7-9|many|TRBD1|TRBJ2-7
TGTGCCAGCAGCGCGGACAGGGGGCGCGGGGACTATCACCCCTACGAGCAGTACTTC
CASSADRGRGDYHPYEQYF
>TRBV30|once|-|TRBJ1-5
TGTGCCTGGAGTTCTTCAGGCAATCAGCCCCAGCATTTT
CAWSSSGNQPQHF
>TRBV7-9|-|-|TRBJ2-7
TGTGCCAGCAGCTCGGACTACCCGGAGCAGTACTTC
CASSSDYPEQYF
>TRBV19|-|TRBD1|TRBJ1-2
TGTGCCAGTAGTATAAGAACAGGGGGACGACCTTATGGCTACACCTTC
CASSIRTGGRPYGYTF
>TRBV5-1|-|-|TRBJ1-1
TGCGCCAGCAGCTTGGACGTGGGGAACACTGAAGCTTTCTTT
CASSLDVGNTEAFF
>TRBV27|-|TRBD2|TRBJ2-1
TGTGCCAGCAGTTTATTGTCCCCCCCGGGAGGGCCGGGTGAGCAGTTCTTC
CASSLLSPPGGPGEQFF
>TRBV7-9|-|-|TRBJ2-6
TGTGCCAGCAGCATTGGGGGGAGCTCTGGGGCCAACGTCCTGACTTTC
CASSIGGSSGANVLTF
>TRBV28|-|-|TRBJ2-2
TGTGCCAGCAGTCCCTACACAGGACAGCGAGGATCCGGCACCGGGGAGCTGTTTTTT
CASSPYTGQRGSGTGELFF
>TRBV6-1|-|TRBD1|TRBJ1-2
TGTGCCAGCAGTGCAGGGGGGGATAACTATGGCTACACCTTC
CASSAGGDNYGYTF
>TRBV4-1|-|TRBD2|TRBJ2-3
TGCGCCAGCAGCCAATACGGTGCGGGAGGACGCACAGATACGCAGTATTTT
CASSQYGAGGRTDTQYF
>TRBV7-2|-|TRBD1|TRBJ1-2
TGTGCCAGCAGCTTAGGAGGACAGGGGGCGGTCTACACCTTC
CASSLGGQGAVYTF
>TRBV30|-|-|TRBJ1-5
TGTGCCTGGAGTGGAGGCGGCGGATTTTATCAGCCCCAGCATTTT
CAWSGGGGFYQPQHF
>TRBV18|-|-|TRBJ1-1
TGTGCCAGCTCACAGGGAGGGGAAACTGAAGCTTTCTTT
CASSQGGETEAFF
>TRBV19|-|TRBD1|TRBJ2-7
TGTGCCAGTAGTATAGCCCCGGGACAGGGGGCCTACGAGCAGTACTTC
CASSIAPGQGAYEQYF
>TRBV7-6|-|TRBD2|TRBJ2-1
TGTGCCAGCAGCTCCCGGACTAGCCCTAGGGGTGAGCAGTTCTTC
CASSSRTSPRGEQFF
>TRBV27|-|-|TRBJ2-1
TGTGCCAGCAGTTTACTTTCGGTTCAGGGTTTAGTCTACAATGAGCAGTTCTTC
CASSLLSVQGLVYNEQFF
>TRBV7-2|-|-|TRBJ1-5
TGTGCCAGCAGCTTAAAGGGGGGCCAGCCCCAGCATTTT
CASSLKGGQPQHF
>TRBV7-8|-|-|TRBJ2-7
TGTGCCAGCAGCCTGTTGGTCCGGGAAGTATCCAACTACGAGCAGTACTTC
CASSLLVREVSNYEQYF
>TRBV10-3|-|-|TRBJ2-2
TGTGCCATCAGTGCGACGAGTACAGGGGAGCTGTTTTTT
CAISATSTGELFF
>TRBV28|-|-|TRBJ1-5
TGTGCCAGCAATGGACAGCAACTTTATAGCAATCAGCCCCAGCATTTT
CASNGQQLYSNQPQHF
>TRBV19|-|-|TRBJ1-5
TGTGCCAGTAGTATCTCACCGGGTTGGCAGCATTTT
CASSISPGWQHF
>TRBV9|-|TRBD2|TRBJ2-5
TGTGCCAGCAGCCTAGCGGGAATGGTAGAGACCCAGTACTTC
CASSLAGMVETQYF
>TRBV11-2|-|-|TRBJ1-2
TGTGCCAGCAGCTTAGATGCAGGGCCTCATTATGGCTACACCTTC
CASSLDAGPHYGYTF
>TRBV27|-|-|TRBJ1-1
TGTGCCAGCAGTTTATCAGGGATCACTGAAGCTTTCTTT
CASSLSGITEAFF
>TRBV11-2|-|-|TRBJ2-1
TGTGCCAGCAGCGACGGGACTTTATACAATGAGCAGTTCTTC
CASSDGTLYNEQFF
>TRBV28|-|-|TRBJ2-7
TGTGCCAGCACCACACCGCTGGGCGGTGGGCGCTCCTACGAGCAGTACTTC
CASTTPLGGGRSYEQYF
>TRBV2|-|TRBD2|TRBJ2-1
TGTGCCAGCAGTCCGAGCGGGAGGATCTACAATGAGCAGTTCTTC
CASSPSGRIYNEQFF
>TRBV6-5|-|-|TRBJ1-4
TGTGCCAGCAGTCGGGACCTTGGATCTGAAAAACTGTTTTTT
CASSRDLGSEKLFF
>TRBV13|-|-|TRBJ2-7
TGTGCCAGCAGCTTACTCCCGGAGACAGTAGTCAACGAGCAGTACTTC
CASSLLPETVVNEQYF
>TRBV6-4|-|-|TRBJ2-1
TGTGCCAGCAGTGACGGGGGAGATGAGCAGTTCTTC
CASSDGGDEQFF
>TRBV2|-|TRBD2|TRBJ2-3
TGTGCCACCTTTAGCGGGAGGAGCACAGATACGCAGTATTTT
CATFSGRSTDTQYF
>TRBV27|-|-|TRBJ1-2
TGTGCCAGCAGTTTACTAGGGCTCGGCTATGGCTACACCTTC
CASSLLGLGYGYTF
>TRBV7-2|-|-|TRBJ2-7
TGTGCCAGCAGCTTATGGTCAGGGCACTCCTACGAGCAGTACTTC
CASSLWSGHSYEQYF
>TRBV4-3|-|-|TRBJ2-1
TGCGCCAGCAGCCAAGACCCTGCGTTGGGGCAGTTCTTC
CASSQDPALGQFF
>TRBV7-9|many|-|TRBJ1-5
TGTGCCAGCAGCTTAGATGGTTCCGGCAATCAGCCCCAGCATTTT
CASSLDGSGNQPQHF
>TRBV11-3|few|-|TRBJ1-4
TGTGCCAGCAGCTTATGGAGGGAAAAACTGTTTTTT
CASSLWREKLFF